This entry describes one T cell receptor beta chain. The antigen is unknown. Measured with immunoSEQ multiplex PCR; TCRdb has only the in-frame clones, and not every one. This table has around 15,000 clones, roughly 86% appearing once. These data belong to a study of graft-versus-host responses after intestinal transplantation. Background on the study: Transplants were multivisceral, liver-intestinal, or isolated intestinal. The study gave all recipients anti-thymocyte globulin induction, then tacrolimus and steroids for approximately 3 years.

Regarding the study as a whole: Levels of circulating GvH clones at their peak were associated with early post-transplant HvG declines. Investigators detected GvH clones in recipient marrow, with some emerging earlier in ileum or blood.

Sequences were derived from bone marrow, sampled around 120 days after intestinal transplantation. The sequence came from a human patient who received an intestinal transplant, so some T cells may come from the graft donor.

CDR3 sequence: CASSLVDSYNSPLHF. DNA for the CDR3: TGTGCCAGCAGCTTGGTGGACTCCTATAATTCACCCCTCCACTTT. The chain joins TRBV5-5 to TRBJ1-6, with no clear D. Germline values: CDR1 SGHKS, CDR2 YYEKEE (reference sequence). This CDR3 is 15 amino acids long. V lost 0 bases and J lost 0, with 4 bases in between.